Listed below are T cell receptor beta chains from one sample, sequenced in a study of T cell responses to AZD1222 COVID-19 vaccine. Data came from immunoSEQ multiplex PCR; TCRdb stores just in-frame clones and leaves some out. This table holds approximately 150,000 clones, 91% found once. Source: peripheral blood, taken 28 days after the second AZD1222 dose. Receptors were obtained from an adult who received the AZD1222 COVID-19 vaccine. Each CDR3 is given without its conserved first and last residue. The order of the fields is V gene, clone size, J gene, CDR3 protein. Only some rows state a clone size, as once, few, many or a class for expanded clones.

v_gene: TRBV11-1; abundance: -; j_gene: TRBJ2-7; CDR3aa: ASSLNSYEQY
v_gene: TRBV7-9; abundance: -; j_gene: TRBJ1-2; CDR3aa: ASSLAYT
v_gene: TRBV6-5; abundance: -; j_gene: TRBJ2-5; CDR3aa: ASSTSGQGWETQY
v_gene: TRBV6-5; abundance: -; j_gene: TRBJ2-7; CDR3aa: ASISGGRGYEQY
v_gene: TRBV5-4; abundance: -; j_gene: TRBJ2-3; CDR3aa: ASTLLGRETQY
v_gene: TRBV11-3; abundance: -; j_gene: TRBJ2-2; CDR3aa: ASSLRGAGGSPGELF
v_gene: TRBV11-3; abundance: -; j_gene: TRBJ1-6; CDR3aa: ASSLGAYNSPLH
v_gene: TRBV24-1; abundance: -; j_gene: TRBJ2-3; CDR3aa: ATSDEWGQGATDTQY
v_gene: TRBV10-3; abundance: -; j_gene: TRBJ1-5; CDR3aa: AISEGVGQPQH
v_gene: TRBV5-4; abundance: few; j_gene: TRBJ2-2; CDR3aa: ASSLYPSGGTGELF
v_gene: TRBV5-4; abundance: -; j_gene: TRBJ1-1; CDR3aa: ASSSYTGEDTF
v_gene: TRBV19; abundance: -; j_gene: TRBJ1-1; CDR3aa: ASSSRTANTEAF
v_gene: TRBV7-9; abundance: -; j_gene: TRBJ1-3; CDR3aa: ASSLGRLSGNTIY